The rows below give T cell receptor beta chains drawn from one sample of a study of T cell changes during pregnancy in multiple sclerosis. The method was immunoSEQ multiplex PCR; TCRdb's version includes in-frame clones alone and lacks a portion of them. The table has about 46,000 clones, 75% to 95% seen once. This material consisted of CD8+ T cells from peripheral blood mononuclear cells, taken after pregnancy. The source is a female donor with multiple sclerosis, enrolled in a pregnancy study. Each CDR3 is given with its conserved first and last residue. D genes are given only for firm matches. A row's size may be missing; if present it is once, few, many or a size class.

clone_size j_call v_call d_call cdr3_aa cdr3_nt
once TRBJ1-1 TRBV2 TRBD1 CASSLAGGLSTEAFF TGTGCCAGCAGCCTGGCAGGGGGTTTGAGCACTGAAGCTTTCTTT
. TRBJ2-5 TRBV4-3 TRBD2 CASSQTTSEEETQYF TGCGCCAGCAGCCAAACGACTAGCGAGGAAGAGACCCAGTACTTC
. TRBJ2-2 TRBV7-6 . CASSLGQRTGELFF TGTGCCAGCAGCTTGGGACAACGCACCGGGGAGCTGTTTTTT
. TRBJ1-1 TRBV6-1 . CASALGPEAFF TGTGCCAGCGCCCTGGGGCCCGAAGCTTTCTTT
. TRBJ1-5 TRBV2 . CASIEGNNQPQHF TGTGCCAGCATAGAGGGAAACAATCAGCCCCAGCATTTT
. TRBJ2-2 TRBV11-2 . CASSLATMNTGELFF TGTGCCAGCAGCTTGGCGACTATGAACACCGGGGAGCTGTTTTTT
once TRBJ2-1 TRBV27 TRBD1 CASSSGQSSYNEQFF TGTGCCAGCAGCTCGGGACAGAGCTCCTACAATGAGCAGTTCTTC
few TRBJ1-1 TRBV11-2 . CASSHLTGNTEAFF TGTGCCAGCAGCCACCTAACAGGGAACACTGAAGCTTTCTTT
. TRBJ2-6 TRBV15 . CATSGPRGGANVLTF TGTGCCACCAGCGGACCTAGGGGCGGGGCCAACGTCCTGACTTTC
. TRBJ1-1 TRBV5-4 TRBD1 CASILLGQGLMNTEAFF TGTGCCAGCATCCTTTTGGGACAGGGTCTCATGAACACTGAAGCTTTCTTT
. TRBJ2-3 TRBV7-8 . CASSLPRGALEDTQYF TGTGCCAGCAGCTTGCCCCGGGGGGCGTTAGAAGATACGCAGTATTTT
. TRBJ1-6 TRBV7-9 TRBD1 CASSLLAGGSPLHF TGTGCCAGCAGCTTATTGGCAGGGGGTTCACCCCTCCACTTT
. TRBJ2-5 TRBV4-2 . CASSPGRYQETQYF TGTGCCAGCAGCCCGGGAAGATACCAAGAGACCCAGTACTTC
. TRBJ1-1 TRBV10-3 TRBD1 CAISGGQVNTEAFF TGTGCCATCAGCGGGGGACAGGTGAACACTGAAGCTTTCTTT
. TRBJ2-7 TRBV7-8 TRBD2 CASSPGTSGYEQYF TGTGCCAGCAGCCCCGGGACTAGCGGCTACGAGCAGTACTTC
. TRBJ1-3 TRBV7-2 TRBD1 CASSLQGAGNTIYF TGTGCCAGCAGCTTACAGGGGGCTGGAAACACCATATATTTT
. TRBJ2-7 TRBV9 TRBD1 CASSPWDRTYEQYF TGTGCCAGCAGCCCCTGGGACAGAACCTACGAGCAGTACTTC
. TRBJ1-5 TRBV6-6 . CASSATVNQPQHF TGTGCCAGCAGTGCCACAGTGAATCAGCCCCAGCATTTT
. TRBJ2-2 TRBV7-9 . CASSLPSLVTNTGELFF TGTGCCAGCAGCTTACCCTCTTTAGTCACGAACACCGGGGAGCTGTTTTTT
. TRBJ1-1 TRBV2 . CASRAGSIMNTEAFF TGTGCCAGCAGGGCCGGGTCTATAATGAACACTGAAGCTTTCTTT
. TRBJ2-7 TRBV13 . CASRKQGNPYEQYF TGTGCCAGCAGAAAGCAGGGGAATCCCTACGAGCAGTACTTC
. TRBJ2-7 TRBV4-2 TRBD2 CASSQVGGGGGHEQYF TGTGCCAGCAGCCAAGTTGGCGGGGGAGGAGGCCACGAGCAGTACTTC
. TRBJ2-3 TRBV5-1 TRBD2 CASSFRLAGTRTDTQYF TGCGCCAGCAGCTTCCGACTAGCGGGGACCCGCACAGATACGCAGTATTTT
. TRBJ2-1 TRBV13 TRBD2 CASSPGTSGYNEQFF TGTGCCAGCAGCCCCGGGACTAGCGGTTACAATGAGCAGTTCTTC
. TRBJ2-3 TRBV6-1 . CACSDTLSMDTQYF TGTGCCTGTTCCGACACCCTCTCCATGGATACGCAGTATTTT
once TRBJ2-7 TRBV6-6 . CASSLELNSYEQYF TGTGCCAGCAGTTTAGAATTAAACTCCTACGAGCAGTACTTC
. TRBJ2-1 TRBV13 TRBD2 CASSLGLAENNEQFF TGTGCCAGCAGCCTGGGACTAGCGGAGAACAATGAGCAGTTCTTC
. TRBJ2-7 TRBV27 . CASSWGRSTYEQYF TGTGCCAGCAGTTGGGGGCGTTCTACCTACGAGCAGTACTTC
. TRBJ2-2 TRBV28 TRBD2 CASTTPPGGFGELFF TGTGCCAGCACCACCCCACCGGGAGGGTTCGGGGAGCTGTTTTTT
once TRBJ1-6 TRBV30 . CAWSAGRYNSPLHF TGTGCCTGGAGCGCGGGACGGTATAATTCACCCCTCCACTTT
. TRBJ1-1 TRBV6-4 TRBD1 CASSGGGQGGYTEAFF TGTGCCAGCAGTGGTGGGGGACAGGGTGGATACACTGAAGCTTTCTTT